This section outlines one TCR beta chain sequence together with its context. Its antigen is undetermined. TCRdb's copy holds only in-frame clones and misses some; the assay was immunoSEQ multiplex PCR. This sample has some 29,000 clones, with more than 65% found just once. The germline CDR1 and CDR2 sequences are GTSNPN and SVGIG (reference sequence). V dropped 0 bases and J dropped 2 bases, with 10 bases sitting between them. The CDR3 loop spans 14 amino acids. This sample is drawn from a study of cytotoxic CD8 clonotypes in ibrutinib-treated CLL. Study-wide results and limits: Private clonotypes, not public ones, expanded at ibrutinib response.

This sequence was found in a human donor with chronic lymphocytic leukemia. The chain uses TRBV30 and TRBJ1-2, with no clear D. The starting material was PBMCs, obtained after 24 months of ibrutinib treatment. The CDR3 nucleotides are TGTGCCTGGAGTGTACCGAGGAGAAACTATGGCTACACCTTC. Translation gives CAWSVPRRNYGYTF.